The 5 T cell receptor beta chains reported below all come from one sample, sequenced in a study of regulatory T cells in long-lasting Graves disease. Time point reported: persistent/refractory GD, antithyroid drugs over 5 years with positive TRAb. RNA extracted from PBMCs served as the sequencing template. Arm-PCR with iRepertoire HTBI primers amplified the CDR3 regions for these TCR beta libraries. TCRdb reprocessed the multiplex PCR reads with MiXCR, giving one entry per CDR3 protein. The data hold 250,000 to 300,000 distinct CDR3 sequences, with around a fifth observed a single time. Material: peripheral blood mononuclear cells (PBMCs), obtained when the disease was refractory, from a patient treated with antithyroid drugs. The source is a female donor with Graves disease.

This chain uses TRBV29-1 with TRBJ1-1; TRBD1 agrees at 9 bases. Trimming removed 7 bases from V and 8 bases from J; junction bases left unmatched: 5. Per the germline V gene, CDR1 is SQVTM and CDR2 is ANQGSEA. CDR3 length equals 11 residues. As DNA, the CDR3 is TGCAGCGCAACCGGGACAGGGGAAGCTTTCTTT. Its translation: CSATGTGEAFF. The full variable domain, with the rest looked up from reference TRBV29-1 and TRBJ1-1, is SAVISQKPSRDICQRGTSLTIQCQVDSQVTMMFWYRQQPGQSLTLIATANQGSEATYESGFVIDKFPISRPNLTFSTLTVSNMSPEDSSIYLCSATGTGEAFFGQGTRLTVV.

This clonotype was seen ten or more times. The genes are TRBV20-1 and TRBJ1-1, with 10 positions matching TRBD1. In germline, CDR1 is DFQATT, CDR2 SNEGSKA (reference sequence). V lost 3 bases to trimming and J lost 7 bases; unmatched junction nucleotides: 8. This CDR3 comprises 14 residues. As DNA, the CDR3 is TGCAGTGCTAGCCCCGGGACAGGGGTCATTGAAGCTTTCTTT. Translating gives CSASPGTGVIEAFF.

This sequence joins TRBV20-1 and TRBJ2-7; 8 bases match TRBD2. There are 13 residues in the CDR3. Germline V gene data show CDR1 as DFQATT and CDR2 as SNEGSKA (reference sequence). V lost 3 bases, J lost 6 bases, and 7 bases stayed unmatched. Written as DNA, the CDR3 is TGCAGTGCTAGGCGGGGCGGGGGGAGCGAGCAGTACTTC. Translation: CSARRGGGSEQYF.

In this sample, this clonotype turned up a few times. V usage is TRBV24-1 and J usage is TRBJ2-5, with 10 bases aligning to TRBD1. The DNA end favors TRBJ2-1, so the J call may be wrong. Germline V lookup: CDR1 KGHDR, CDR2 SFDVKD. The CDR3 runs 15 residues. The CDR3 DNA reads as TGTGCCACCAGTGATTCGGACAGGGGGGGCAATGAGCAGTTCTTC. Its protein product is CATSDSDRGGNEQFF.

This clonotype was picked up many times. V and J are TRBV28 and TRBJ2-7; 8 nucleotides align to TRBD1. The V segment lost 8 bases and the J segment 3 bases; nucleotides outside the gene matches: 6. CDR1 MDHEN and CDR2 SYDVKM come from the germline V gene. The CDR3 extends over 13 amino acids. CDR3 in DNA: TGTGCCAGCTTAGGGACAGGAGGCTACGAGCAGTACTTC. It translates to CASLGTGGYEQYF.